Presented here are 19 T cell receptor beta chains from one specimen sequenced in a study of blood T cells in healthy people across ages. A second PCR, run for about 7 to 11 cycles, used a sample-barcoded 5' primer plus a J-beta primer mix. TCRdb ran MiXCR on the 5' RACE reads and lists one entry per CDR3 protein. This table holds 1.5 million to 2 million distinct CDR3 sequences, about 39% found once. Sequencing used blood. Receptors originate from a human donor in good health.

The chain is built from TRBV5-1 and TRBJ2-3; TRBD1 matches 7 bases. Germline lookup yields CDR1 SGHRS and CDR2 YFSETQ. The CDR3 totals 15 residues. V lost 2 bases, J lost 2 bases, and 5 bases stayed unmatched. The CDR3 spells CASSFFTGDTDTQYF. The CDR3 nucleotides are TGCGCCAGCAGCTTTTTCACAGGGGACACAGATACGCAGTATTTT.

This chain connects TRBV7-9 to TRBJ1-1; possible D gene TRBD1, 5 bases. The V end was cut by 5 bases, the J end by 4 bases, with 14 bases between. This CDR3 has 14 residues. Germline V gives CDR1 SEHNR, CDR2 FQNEAQ (reference sequence). The CDR3 region is CASSPQDGGTEAFF. The CDR3 nucleotides read TGTGCCAGCAGCCCTCAGGACGGGGGCACTGAAGCTTTCTTT.

This clonotype was counted once. The genes are TRBV4-3 and TRBJ1-3; 7 bases are shared with TRBD1. The V gene end was trimmed by 0 bases and the J gene end by 0 bases; junction bases not matched to a gene: 14. This CDR3 comprises 20 residues. From germline, CDR1 is LGHNA and CDR2 YSLEER. CDR3 loop: CASSQDRAGGLTLSGNTIYF. For the CDR3, the DNA is TGCGCCAGCAGCCAAGATCGGGCAGGGGGTCTTACCCTCTCTGGAAACACCATATATTTT.

This clonotype was observed a handful of times. The V call is TRBV29-1, the J call TRBJ1-5; no clear D. The CDR3 consists of 15 residues. Germline CDR1 reads SQVTM; CDR2 reads ANQGSEA. V was cut by 5 bases and J by 0 bases, with 14 bases left in between. The DNA of the CDR3 is TGCAGCGTTCTTACGGACGGGATTAGCAATCAGCCCCAGCATTTT. It yields the protein CSVLTDGISNQPQHF.

The chain recombines TRBV4-1 with TRBJ2-5, with 11 positions matching TRBD2. The V segment lost 6 bases and the J segment 0 bases; nucleotides outside the gene matches: 12. This CDR3 has 18 residues. In germline, CDR1 is MGHRA, CDR2 YSYEKL. The CDR3 DNA sequence: TGCGCCAGCAGTTCTATCCCTACTAGCGGGGGATACCAAGAGACCCAGTACTTC. This translates into CASSSIPTSGGYQETQYF.

This clonotype turned up a few times. V is TRBV29-1 and J is TRBJ2-1; TRBD1 or TRBD2 may be the D gene (7 bases each). Germline loops: CDR1 SQVTM, CDR2 ANQGSEA. The V gene lost 6 bases and the J gene lost 7 bases, with 19 bases spanning the gap. The CDR3 consists of 14 residues. The CDR3 loop is CSVIRGDSWNEQFF. Here the CDR3 DNA reads TGCAGCGTCATACGGGGGGACAGTTGGAATGAGCAGTTCTTC.

This clonotype has just a few counts. This chain connects TRBV7-2 to TRBJ2-3; D is tentatively TRBD1 or TRBD2 (6 bases each). In germline, CDR1 is SGHTA, CDR2 FQGNSA. This CDR3 is 17 amino acids long. V was pared by 1 base and J by 5 bases, with 19 bases between. The chain's CDR3 is CASSLEGWGAGLDTQYF. The CDR3 bases are TGTGCCAGCAGCTTAGAGGGGTGGGGGGCCGGATTAGATACGCAGTATTTT. The full variable domain, its missing parts supplied by reference TRBV7-2 and TRBJ2-3, is GAGVSQSPSNKVTEKGKDVELRCDPISGHTALYWYRQSLGQGLEFLIYFQGNSAPDKSGLPSDRFSAERTGGSVSTLTIQRTQQEDSAVYLCASSLEGWGAGLDTQYFGPGTRLTVL.

Concerning this clonotype: At one boundary the junction diverges from the germline segment, which might be a read error. V is TRBV6-2 or TRBV6-3 and J is TRBJ1-1, with 8 positions matching TRBD1. The V gene's germline CDR1 is MNHEY and CDR2 SVGEGT. The length of the CDR3 is 14 residues. The CDR3 region is CASSYSNRGRGAFF. CDR3 DNA sequence: TGCGCCAGCAGTTACTCGAACAGGGGGAGAGGAGCTTTCTTT.

The genes are TRBV7-9 and TRBJ2-5; TRBD1 matches 8 bases. The V segment lost 3 bases and the J segment 5 bases; nucleotides outside the gene matches: 8. Germline CDR1 SEHNR, CDR2 FQNEAQ (reference sequence). CDR3 length: 15 amino acids. The CDR3 region has the DNA TGTGCCAGCAGCTTGGGGGGACAGGACGGGGAGACCCAGTACTTC. Protein product: CASSLGGQDGETQYF.

This clonotype was detected a few times. J is TRBJ2-1 and V is TRBV12-3 or TRBV12-4, with 8 bases matching TRBD1. The CDR3 length is 16 residues. With 4 bases clipped from V and 3 bases from J, the junction kept 8 bases outside the gene matches. The CDR3 coding sequence is TGTGCCAGCAGTTCGTACACGGGACAGGACTACAATGAGCAGTTCTTC. This sequence encodes CASSSYTGQDYNEQFF.

This clonotype was seen just once. The V call is TRBV5-5, the J call TRBJ1-2; 8 bases agree with TRBD1. The CDR3 contains 18 residues. Germline CDR1 and CDR2: SGHKS and YYEKEE (reference sequence). Trimming removed 4 bases from V and 4 bases from J; junction bases left unmatched: 18. CDR3 in amino acids: CASSDGQTGQGPFYGYTF. Here the CDR3 DNA reads TGTGCCAGCAGCGACGGACAAACCGGACAGGGACCTTTCTATGGCTACACCTTC.

V and J are TRBV20-1 and TRBJ2-3; 8 bases are shared with TRBD1. The trim removed 3 bases at V and 5 bases at J, leaving 10 bases unmatched. The germline V gene encodes CDR1 DFQATT and CDR2 SNEGSKA (reference sequence). CDR3 length: 15 residues. CDR3 amino acids: CSARRSQGAGDTQYF. The CDR3 DNA is TGCAGTGCTAGGAGATCGCAGGGGGCGGGAGATACGCAGTATTTT.

The rearrangement links TRBV5-1 to TRBJ2-3; perhaps D is TRBD1 or TRBD2 (6 bases each). Germline values: CDR1 SGHRS, CDR2 YFSETQ. V dropped 2 bases and J dropped 4 bases, with 14 bases sitting between them. This CDR3 has 15 residues. In DNA form, the CDR3 reads TGCGCCAGCAGCTTAACGGGGGCTGATCCAGATACGCAGTATTTT. Protein: CASSLTGADPDTQYF.

This chain connects TRBV9 to TRBJ2-1; perhaps TRBD2 as D (6 bases). The CDR3 runs to 15 residues. V lost 6 bases, J lost 0 bases, and 13 bases lay in between. From germline, CDR1 is SGDLS and CDR2 YYNGEE. CDR3 residues: CASTLTSTSYNEQFF. DNA for the CDR3: TGTGCCAGCACGCTAACTAGCACCTCCTACAATGAGCAGTTCTTC.

This clonotype has ten or more counts. V usage is TRBV20-1 and J usage is TRBJ2-4; D gene unclear. Germline assignment: CDR1 DFQATT and CDR2 SNEGSKA (reference sequence). Trimming removed 5 bases at V and 0 bases at J, with 14 bases between. The CDR3 has 15 residues. The CDR3 DNA sequence: TGCAGTGCTCTCCGTCAGGATCTAGCCAAAAACATTCAGTACTTC. Its translation is CSALRQDLAKNIQYF.

The chain joins TRBV24-1 to TRBJ2-4, with a weak D call TRBD1 (6 bases). The J call may not be correct, given that the DNA end is closer to TRBJ2-5. The CDR3 sequence is 16 residues long. CDR1 and CDR2 (germline): KGHDR, SFDVKD. The CDR3 DNA reads TGTGCCACCAGTGATGTACCGGGACAAACCCAAGAGACCCAGTACTTC. As protein: CATSDVPGQTQETQYF.

This clonotype was counted at least ten times. The chain carries TRBV4-3 and TRBJ2-1, with D unclear. Germline V gene sequence: CDR1 LGHNA, CDR2 YSLEER. The CDR3 is 17 residues long. V lost 1 base and J 8 bases, leaving 21 bases between the germline ends. In nucleotides, the CDR3 is TGCGCCAGCAGCCAAGCGGCGGTTGTGATAGCTCCGGATGAGCAGTTCTTC. Translated: CASSQAAVVIAPDEQFF.

The rearrangement links TRBV29-1 to TRBJ1-2; a possible D gene is TRBD1 (5 bases). The V and J ends lost 5 bases and 8 bases respectively, with 18 bases between them. This CDR3 region has 13 residues. Germline V gene lookup returns CDR1 SQVTM and CDR2 ANQGSEA. The CDR3 coding sequence is TGCAGCGTTAGGACACATATGTACGACGGCTACACCTTC. Translating it yields CSVRTHMYDGYTF.

CDR3 sequence: CASSQAGPTSSYNEQFF. The CDR3 region has the DNA TGCGCCAGCAGCCAAGCGGGACCCACGAGCTCCTACAATGAGCAGTTCTTC. The V call is TRBV4-3, the J call TRBJ2-1, with D perhaps being TRBD1 or TRBD2 (5 bases each). Germline V CDR1 and CDR2: LGHNA, YSLEER. The CDR3 has 17 residues. V shed 1 base and J shed 0 bases, with 13 bases lying between them.